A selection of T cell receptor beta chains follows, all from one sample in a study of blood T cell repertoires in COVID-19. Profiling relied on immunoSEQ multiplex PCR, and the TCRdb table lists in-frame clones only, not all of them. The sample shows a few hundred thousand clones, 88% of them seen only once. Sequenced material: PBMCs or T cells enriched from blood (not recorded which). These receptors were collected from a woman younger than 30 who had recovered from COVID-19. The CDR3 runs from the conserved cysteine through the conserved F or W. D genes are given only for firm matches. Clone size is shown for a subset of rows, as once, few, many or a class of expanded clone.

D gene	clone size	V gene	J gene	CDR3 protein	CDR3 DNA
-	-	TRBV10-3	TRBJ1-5	CAISETREPQHF	TGTGCCATCAGTGAGACCCGGGAGCCCCAGCATTTT
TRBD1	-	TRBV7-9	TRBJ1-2	CASSRLGGQGNYGYTF	TGTGCCAGCAGTAGACTCGGGGGACAGGGGAACTATGGCTACACCTTC
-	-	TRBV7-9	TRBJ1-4	CASSSSPDRATNEKLFF	TGTGCCAGCAGCTCCTCCCCGGACAGAGCAACTAATGAAAAACTGTTTTTT
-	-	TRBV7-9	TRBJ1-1	CASSLVGALEAFF	TGTGCCAGCAGCTTAGTAGGGGCCCTTGAAGCTTTCTTT
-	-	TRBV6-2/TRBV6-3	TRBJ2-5	CASSYQQKRLKETQYF	TGTGCCAGCAGTTACCAACAGAAAAGATTAAAAGAGACCCAGTACTTC
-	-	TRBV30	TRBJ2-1	CAWSSGNHEQFF	TGTGCCTGGAGCTCGGGGAATCACGAGCAGTTCTTC
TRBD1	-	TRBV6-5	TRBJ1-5	CASRTPGTGNQPQHF	TGTGCCAGCAGAACGCCCGGGACAGGGAATCAGCCCCAGCATTTT
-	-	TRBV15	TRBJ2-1	CATSLSGAWVGNNEQFF	TGTGCCACCAGTCTTTCAGGGGCATGGGTAGGGAACAATGAGCAGTTCTTC
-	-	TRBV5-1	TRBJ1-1	CASSINRDMNTEAFF	TGCGCCAGCAGCATAAACAGGGATATGAACACTGAAGCTTTCTTT
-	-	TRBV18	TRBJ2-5	CASSPPGGKETQYF	TGTGCCAGCTCACCACCGGGGGGTAAGGAGACCCAGTACTTC
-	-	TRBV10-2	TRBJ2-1	CASSRWGSISYNEQFF	TGCGCCAGCTCCCGCTGGGGCAGCATCTCCTACAATGAGCAGTTCTTC
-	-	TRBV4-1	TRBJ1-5	CASSQGAGQPQHF	TGCGCCAGCAGCCAGGGAGCGGGTCAGCCCCAGCATTTT
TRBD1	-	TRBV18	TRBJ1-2	CASSPPGLQGIHGYTF	TGTGCCAGCTCACCCCCCGGTTTACAGGGGATCCATGGCTACACCTTC
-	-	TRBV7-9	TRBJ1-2	CASSPSSWAGAYGYTF	TGTGCCAGCAGCCCATCGTCGTGGGCAGGGGCCTATGGCTACACCTTC
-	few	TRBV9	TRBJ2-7	CASSVDVERNYEQYF	TGTGCCAGCAGCGTAGACGTCGAGAGGAACTACGAGCAGTACTTC
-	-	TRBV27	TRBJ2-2	CASSPRAGHNTGELFF	TGTGCCAGCAGTCCCCGGGCAGGGCATAACACCGGGGAGCTGTTTTTT
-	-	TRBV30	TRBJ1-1	CAWATPLNTEAFF	TGTGCCTGGGCGACACCCTTGAACACTGAAGCTTTCTTT
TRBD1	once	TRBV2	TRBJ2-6	CASSDQTGTSGANVLTF	TGTGCCAGCAGCGACCAGACAGGGACCTCTGGGGCCAACGTCCTGACTTTC
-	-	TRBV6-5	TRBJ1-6	CASSYSMAPHSPLHF	TGTGCCAGCAGTTACTCGATGGCTCCGCATTCACCCCTCCACTTT
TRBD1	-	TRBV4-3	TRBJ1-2	CASSQDYGQGWTNYGYTF	TGCGCCAGCAGCCAAGATTATGGACAGGGGTGGACTAACTATGGCTACACCTTC
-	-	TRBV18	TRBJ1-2	CASSPGGALGYTF	TGTGCCAGCTCACCGGGGGGGGCCCTTGGCTACACCTTC
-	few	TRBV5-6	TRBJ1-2	CASRRLGANYGYTF	TGTGCCAGCCGGCGCCTAGGAGCTAACTATGGCTACACCTTC
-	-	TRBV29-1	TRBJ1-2	CSVEVRLPNYGYTF	TGCAGCGTTGAAGTAAGACTGCCTAACTATGGCTACACCTTC
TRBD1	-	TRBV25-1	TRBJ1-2	CASSEQGERIYGYTF	TGTGCCAGCAGTGAACAGGGGGAGAGGATCTATGGCTACACCTTC
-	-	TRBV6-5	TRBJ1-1	CASSRTGNTEAFF	TGTGCCAGCAGCCGCACAGGGAACACTGAAGCTTTCTTT
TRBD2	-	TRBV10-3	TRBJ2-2	CAIGRAPEDTGELFF	TGTGCCATCGGGAGGGCCCCGGAGGACACCGGGGAGCTGTTTTTT
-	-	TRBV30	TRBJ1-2	CAWSTGITPSSGYTF	TGTGCCTGGAGTACCGGTATCACCCCATCTTCTGGCTACACCTTC
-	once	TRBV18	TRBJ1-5	CASSPAVNQPQHF	TGTGCCAGCTCACCTGCGGTTAATCAGCCCCAGCATTTT
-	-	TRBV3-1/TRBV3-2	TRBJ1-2	CASSSRRAGNGYTF	TGTGCCAGCAGCTCCCGACGGGCGGGGAATGGCTACACCTTC
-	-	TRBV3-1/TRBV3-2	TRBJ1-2	CASQDSGSGYTF	TGTGCCAGCCAAGACTCGGGAAGTGGCTACACCTTC
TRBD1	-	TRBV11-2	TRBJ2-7	CASSLGTGGSYEQYF	TGTGCCAGCAGCTTAGGGACAGGGGGCTCCTACGAGCAGTACTTC
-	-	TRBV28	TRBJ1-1	CASSLFRTDEAFF	TGTGCCAGCAGTTTGTTCCGGACAGACGAAGCTTTCTTT
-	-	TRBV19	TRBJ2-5	CASSQTAGAQGETQYF	TGTGCCAGTAGCCAGACCGCGGGGGCCCAGGGAGAGACCCAGTACTTC
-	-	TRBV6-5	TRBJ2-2	CASRGEHTGELFF	TGTGCCAGCAGGGGCGAGCACACCGGGGAGCTGTTTTTT
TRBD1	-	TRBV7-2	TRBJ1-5	CASSLSTGEVLSNQPQHF	TGTGCCAGCAGCTTATCGACAGGGGAGGTCCTAAGCAATCAGCCCCAGCATTTT
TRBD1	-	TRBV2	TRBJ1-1	CASSADRAEAFF	TGTGCCAGCAGTGCCGACAGGGCTGAAGCTTTCTTT
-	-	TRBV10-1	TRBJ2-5	CASSEPGIQETQYF	TGCGCCAGCAGTGAGCCCGGGATTCAAGAGACCCAGTACTTC
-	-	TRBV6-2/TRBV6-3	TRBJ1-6	CASSPLLNRALHF	TGTGCCAGCAGTCCGCTCCTGAACCGGGCCCTCCACTTT